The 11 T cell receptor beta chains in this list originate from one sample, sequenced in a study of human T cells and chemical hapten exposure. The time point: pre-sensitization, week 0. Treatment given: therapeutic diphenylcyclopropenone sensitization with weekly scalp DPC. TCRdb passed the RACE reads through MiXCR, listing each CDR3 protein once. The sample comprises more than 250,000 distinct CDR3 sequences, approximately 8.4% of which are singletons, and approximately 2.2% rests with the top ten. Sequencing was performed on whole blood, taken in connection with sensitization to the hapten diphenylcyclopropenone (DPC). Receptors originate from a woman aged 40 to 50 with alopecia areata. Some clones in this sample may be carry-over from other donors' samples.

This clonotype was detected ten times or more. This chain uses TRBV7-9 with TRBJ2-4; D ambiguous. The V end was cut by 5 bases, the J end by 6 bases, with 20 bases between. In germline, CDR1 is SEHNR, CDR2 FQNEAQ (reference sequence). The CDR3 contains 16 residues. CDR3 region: CASSISSGQSLNIQYF. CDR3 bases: TGTGCCAGCAGCATAAGTTCGGGCCAGAGCCTAAACATTCAGTACTTC.

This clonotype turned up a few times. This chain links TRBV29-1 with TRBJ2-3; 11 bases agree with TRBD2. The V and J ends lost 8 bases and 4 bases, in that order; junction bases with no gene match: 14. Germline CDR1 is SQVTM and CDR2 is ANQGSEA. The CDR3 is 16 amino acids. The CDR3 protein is CSCSGRAGAGSDTQYF. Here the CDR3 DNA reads TGCAGCTGTAGCGGGAGGGCCGGAGCTGGATCAGATACGCAGTATTTT.

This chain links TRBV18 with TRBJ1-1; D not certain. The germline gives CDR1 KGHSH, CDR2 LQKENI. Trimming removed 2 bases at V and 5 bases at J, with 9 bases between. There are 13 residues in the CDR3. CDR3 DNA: TGTGCCAGCTCACCAACGTTAGGGACTGAAGCTTTCTTT. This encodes CASSPTLGTEAFF.

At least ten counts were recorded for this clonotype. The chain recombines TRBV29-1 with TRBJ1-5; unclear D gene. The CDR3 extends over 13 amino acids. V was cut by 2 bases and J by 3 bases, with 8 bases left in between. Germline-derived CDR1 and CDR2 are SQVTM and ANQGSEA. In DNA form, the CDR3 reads TGCAGCGTTGAATGGGCAGACAATCAGCCCCAGCATTTT. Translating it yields CSVEWADNQPQHF.

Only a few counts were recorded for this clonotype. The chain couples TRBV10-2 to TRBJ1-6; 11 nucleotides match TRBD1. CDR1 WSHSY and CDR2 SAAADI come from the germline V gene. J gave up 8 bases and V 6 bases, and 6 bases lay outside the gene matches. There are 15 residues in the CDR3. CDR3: CASRRPGQGDSPLHF. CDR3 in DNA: TGCGCCAGCAGGCGACCGGGACAGGGGGATTCACCCCTCCACTTT.

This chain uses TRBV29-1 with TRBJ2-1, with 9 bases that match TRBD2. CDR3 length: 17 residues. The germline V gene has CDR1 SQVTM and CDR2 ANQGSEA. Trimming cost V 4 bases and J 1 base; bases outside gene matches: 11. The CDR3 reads CSVAGTSRYLSYNEQFF. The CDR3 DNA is TGCAGCGTTGCCGGGACTAGCCGATATCTATCCTACAATGAGCAGTTCTTC.

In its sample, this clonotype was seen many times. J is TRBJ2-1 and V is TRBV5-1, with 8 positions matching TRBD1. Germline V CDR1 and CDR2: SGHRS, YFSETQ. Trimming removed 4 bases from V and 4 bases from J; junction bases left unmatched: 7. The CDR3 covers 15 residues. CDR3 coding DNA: TGCGCCAGCAGCCCAAGAGGGGACAGGTACAATGAGCAGTTCTTC. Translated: CASSPRGDRYNEQFF.

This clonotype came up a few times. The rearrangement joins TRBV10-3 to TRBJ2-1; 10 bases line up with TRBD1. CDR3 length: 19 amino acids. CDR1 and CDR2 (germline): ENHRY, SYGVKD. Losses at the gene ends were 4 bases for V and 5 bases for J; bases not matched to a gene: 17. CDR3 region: CAISVSTNPGTGVNNEQFF. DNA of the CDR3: TGTGCCATCAGTGTCTCTACGAATCCCGGGACAGGGGTTAACAATGAGCAGTTCTTC.

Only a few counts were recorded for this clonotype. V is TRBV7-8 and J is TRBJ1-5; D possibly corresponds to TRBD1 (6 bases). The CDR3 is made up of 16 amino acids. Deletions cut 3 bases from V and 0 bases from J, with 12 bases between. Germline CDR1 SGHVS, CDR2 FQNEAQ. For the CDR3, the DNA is TGTGCCAGCAGCTTTAACAGGGATAGTAGCAATCAGCCCCAGCATTTT. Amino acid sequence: CASSFNRDSSNQPQHF.

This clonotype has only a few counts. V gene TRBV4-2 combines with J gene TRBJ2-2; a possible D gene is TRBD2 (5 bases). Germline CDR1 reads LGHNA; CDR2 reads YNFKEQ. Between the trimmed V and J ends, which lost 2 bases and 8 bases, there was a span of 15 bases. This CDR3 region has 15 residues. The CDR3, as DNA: TGTGCCAGCAGCCAAATACTAGTTCCTATGGGGGAGCTGTTTTTT. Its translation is CASSQILVPMGELFF.

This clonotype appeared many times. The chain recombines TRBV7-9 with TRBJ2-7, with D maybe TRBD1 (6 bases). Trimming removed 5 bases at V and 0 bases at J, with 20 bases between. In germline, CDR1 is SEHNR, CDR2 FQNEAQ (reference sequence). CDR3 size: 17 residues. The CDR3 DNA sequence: TGTGCCAGCAGCGTTAGGGGGAGCGGTTTCTCCTCCTACGAGCAGTACTTC. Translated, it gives CASSVRGSGFSSYEQYF.